What follows describes a single T cell receptor (beta chain). The sample comes from a study of T cell changes during pregnancy in multiple sclerosis. V was trimmed by 5 bases and J by 4 bases, leaving 6 bases between them. The V gene's germline CDR1 is SNHLY and CDR2 FYNNEI. The CDR3 is 11 residues long. Profiling relied on immunoSEQ multiplex PCR, and the TCRdb table lists in-frame clones only, not all of them. The table lists roughly 63,000 clones, about nine tenths of them singletons. The sequence came from a female donor in good health, enrolled as a control in a pregnancy study. The sample in question was peripheral blood, obtained in the second trimester of pregnancy. This sequence joins TRBV2 and TRBJ2-7; D unclear. CDR3 amino acids: CASSYSYEQYF. The CDR3 nucleotides read TGTGCCAGCAGTTACTCATACGAGCAGTACTTC.